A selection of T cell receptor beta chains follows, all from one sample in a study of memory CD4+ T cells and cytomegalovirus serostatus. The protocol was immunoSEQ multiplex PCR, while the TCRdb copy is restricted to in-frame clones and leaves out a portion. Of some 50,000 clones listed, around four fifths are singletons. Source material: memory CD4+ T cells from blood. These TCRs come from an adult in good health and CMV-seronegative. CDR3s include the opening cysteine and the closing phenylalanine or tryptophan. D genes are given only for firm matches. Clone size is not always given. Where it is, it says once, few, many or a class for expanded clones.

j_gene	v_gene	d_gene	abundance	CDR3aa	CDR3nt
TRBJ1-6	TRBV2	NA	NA	CASSDRQGSNSPLHF	TGTGCCAGCAGTGACCGGCAGGGGTCCAATTCACCCCTCCACTTT
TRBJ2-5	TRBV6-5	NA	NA	CASSPRSFREETQYF	TGTGCCAGCAGCCCTCGGAGCTTCAGGGAGGAGACCCAGTACTTC
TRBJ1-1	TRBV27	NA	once	CASSLSRQTLGYAFF	TGTGCCAGCAGTTTATCCAGGCAGACCTTGGGGTACGCTTTCTTT
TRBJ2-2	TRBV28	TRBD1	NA	CASSGPGTATGELFF	TGTGCCAGCAGTGGCCCTGGGACAGCTACCGGGGAGCTGTTTTTT
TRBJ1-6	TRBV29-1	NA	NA	CSVGGEGSPLHF	TGCAGCGTTGGGGGGGAAGGATCACCCCTCCACTTT
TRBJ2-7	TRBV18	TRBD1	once	CASSPTGGLTYEQYF	TGTGCCAGCTCCCCAACAGGGGGCTTAACCTACGAGCAGTACTTC
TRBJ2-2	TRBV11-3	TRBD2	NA	CASSWGGPGELFF	TGTGCCAGCAGCTGGGGGGGTCCCGGGGAGCTGTTTTTT
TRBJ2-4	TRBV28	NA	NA	CASSTGGGFENIQYF	TGTGCCAGCAGTACCGGAGGGGGTTTCGAAAACATTCAGTACTTC
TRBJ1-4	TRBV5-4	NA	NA	CASSSPRSEKLFF	TGTGCCAGCAGCTCCCCACGGAGTGAAAAACTGTTTTTT
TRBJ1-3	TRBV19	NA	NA	CASIRGASGNTIYF	TGTGCCAGTATAAGGGGGGCTTCTGGAAACACCATATATTTT
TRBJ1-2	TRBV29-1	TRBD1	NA	CSVGQGAGDYGYTF	TGCAGCGTGGGACAGGGGGCGGGGGACTATGGCTACACCTTC
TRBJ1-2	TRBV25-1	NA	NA	CASSDYQARYGYTF	TGTGCCAGCAGTGACTACCAGGCGCGCTATGGCTACACCTTC
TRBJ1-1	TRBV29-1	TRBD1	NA	CSGGTGGMNTEAFF	TGCAGCGGGGGGACAGGGGGTATGAACACTGAAGCTTTCTTT
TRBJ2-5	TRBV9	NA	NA	CASSVVGAGPYQETQYF	TGTGCCAGCAGCGTAGTTGGCGCGGGTCCGTACCAAGAGACCCAGTACTTC
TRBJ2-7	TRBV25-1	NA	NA	CASSQLLEQYF	TGTGCCAGCAGTCAGCTACTTGAGCAGTACTTC
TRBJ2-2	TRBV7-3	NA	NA	CASSQPLGRGPGELFF	TGTGCCAGCAGCCAACCCCTGGGGAGGGGGCCCGGGGAGCTGTTTTTT
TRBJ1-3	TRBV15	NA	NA	CATSRDRGSGNTIYF	TGTGCCACCAGCAGAGATCGGGGCTCTGGAAACACCATATATTTT
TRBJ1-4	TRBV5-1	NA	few	CASSLGREGEKLFF	TGCGCCAGCAGCTTGGGCAGGGAGGGCGAAAAACTGTTTTTT
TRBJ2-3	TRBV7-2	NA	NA	CASSLAAGTSTDTQYF	TGTGCCAGCAGCTTAGCGGCAGGGACAAGCACAGATACGCAGTATTTT